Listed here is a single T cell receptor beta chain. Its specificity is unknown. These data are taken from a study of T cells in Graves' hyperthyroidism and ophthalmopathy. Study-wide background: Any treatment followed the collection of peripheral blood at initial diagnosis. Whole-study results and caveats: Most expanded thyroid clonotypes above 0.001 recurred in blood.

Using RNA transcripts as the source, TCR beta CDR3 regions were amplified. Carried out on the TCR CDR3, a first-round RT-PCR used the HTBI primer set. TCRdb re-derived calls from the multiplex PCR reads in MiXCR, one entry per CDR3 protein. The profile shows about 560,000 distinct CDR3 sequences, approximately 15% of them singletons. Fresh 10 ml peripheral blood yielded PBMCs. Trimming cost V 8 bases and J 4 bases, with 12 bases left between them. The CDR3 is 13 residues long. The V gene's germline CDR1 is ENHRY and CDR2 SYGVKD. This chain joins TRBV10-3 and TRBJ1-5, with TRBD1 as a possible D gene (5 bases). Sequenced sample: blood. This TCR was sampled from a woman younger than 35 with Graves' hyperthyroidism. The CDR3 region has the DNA TGTGCCATCGGACATGATAATAATCAGCCCCAGCATTTT. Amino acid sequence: CAIGHDNNQPQHF.